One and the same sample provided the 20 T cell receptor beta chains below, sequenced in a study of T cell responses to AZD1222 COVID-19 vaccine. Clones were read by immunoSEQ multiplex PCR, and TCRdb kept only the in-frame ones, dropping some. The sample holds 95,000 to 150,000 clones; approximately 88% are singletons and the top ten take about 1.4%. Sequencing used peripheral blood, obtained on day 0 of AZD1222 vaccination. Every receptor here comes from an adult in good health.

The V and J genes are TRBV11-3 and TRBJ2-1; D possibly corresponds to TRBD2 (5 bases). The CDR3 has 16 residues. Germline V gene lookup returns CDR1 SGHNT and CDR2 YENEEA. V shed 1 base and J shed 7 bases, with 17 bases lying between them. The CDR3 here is CASSLGLSGVLNEQFF. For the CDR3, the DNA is TGTGCCAGCAGCTTAGGCCTTTCCGGGGTTTTGAATGAGCAGTTCTTC.

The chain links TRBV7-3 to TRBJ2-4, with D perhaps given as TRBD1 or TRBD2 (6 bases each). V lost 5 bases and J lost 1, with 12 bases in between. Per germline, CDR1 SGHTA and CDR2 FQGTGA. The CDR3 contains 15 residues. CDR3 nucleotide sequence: TGTGCCAGCAGCCCTTTAGGGGGGGCCAAAAACATTCAGTACTTC. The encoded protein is CASSPLGGAKNIQYF.

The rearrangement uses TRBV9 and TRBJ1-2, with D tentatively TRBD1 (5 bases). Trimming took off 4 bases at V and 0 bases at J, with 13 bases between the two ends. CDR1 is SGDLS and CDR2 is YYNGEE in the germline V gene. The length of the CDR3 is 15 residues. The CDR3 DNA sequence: TGTGCCAGCAGCACCCAGACAGTCGCTAACTATGGCTACACCTTC. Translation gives CASSTQTVANYGYTF.

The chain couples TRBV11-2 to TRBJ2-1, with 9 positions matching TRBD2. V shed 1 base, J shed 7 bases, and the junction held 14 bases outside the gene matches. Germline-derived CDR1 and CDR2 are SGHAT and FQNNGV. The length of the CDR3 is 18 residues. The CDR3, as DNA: TGTGCCAGCAGCTTAGTCCAGCCCAGCGGGAGGAACGGTAATGAGCAGTTCTTC. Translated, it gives CASSLVQPSGRNGNEQFF.

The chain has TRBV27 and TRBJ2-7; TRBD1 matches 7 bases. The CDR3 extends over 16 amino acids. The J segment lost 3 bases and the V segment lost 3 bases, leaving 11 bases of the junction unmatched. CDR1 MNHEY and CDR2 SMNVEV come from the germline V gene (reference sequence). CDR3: CASSFGQAGGSYEQYF. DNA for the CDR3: TGTGCCAGCAGTTTTGGTCAGGCAGGGGGTAGCTACGAGCAGTACTTC.

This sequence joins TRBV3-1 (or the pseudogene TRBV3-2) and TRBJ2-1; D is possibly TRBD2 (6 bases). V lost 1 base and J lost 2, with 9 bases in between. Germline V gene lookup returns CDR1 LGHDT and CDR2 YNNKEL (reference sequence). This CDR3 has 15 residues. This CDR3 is CASSQGGEPYNEQFF. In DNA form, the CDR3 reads TGTGCCAGCAGCCAAGGCGGGGAGCCCTACAATGAGCAGTTCTTC.

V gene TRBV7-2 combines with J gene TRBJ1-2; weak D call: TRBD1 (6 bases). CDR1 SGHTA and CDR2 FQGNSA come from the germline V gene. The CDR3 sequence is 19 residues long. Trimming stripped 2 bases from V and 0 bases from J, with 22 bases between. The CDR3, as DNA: TGTGCCAGCAGCTTATTAAGGGGGGACCTGCTCTTAGCTAACTATGGCTACACCTTC. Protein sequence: CASSLLRGDLLLANYGYTF.

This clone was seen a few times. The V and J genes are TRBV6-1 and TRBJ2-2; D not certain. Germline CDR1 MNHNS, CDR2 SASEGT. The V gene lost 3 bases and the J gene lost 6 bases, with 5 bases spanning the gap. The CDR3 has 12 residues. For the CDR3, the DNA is TGTGCCAGCAGTGATTTCTCCGGGGAGCTGTTTTTT. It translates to CASSDFSGELFF.

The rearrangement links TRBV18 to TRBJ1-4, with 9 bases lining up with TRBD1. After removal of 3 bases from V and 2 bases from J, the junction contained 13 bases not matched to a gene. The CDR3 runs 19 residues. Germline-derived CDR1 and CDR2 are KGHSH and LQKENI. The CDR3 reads CASSPDRDRAFQTNEKLFF. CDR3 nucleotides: TGTGCCAGCTCACCTGACCGGGACAGGGCGTTCCAGACTAATGAAAAACTGTTTTTT.

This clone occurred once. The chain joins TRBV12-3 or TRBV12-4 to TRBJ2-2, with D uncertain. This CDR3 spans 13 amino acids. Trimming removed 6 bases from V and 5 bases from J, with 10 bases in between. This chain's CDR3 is CASRLLGTGELFF. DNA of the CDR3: TGTGCCAGCAGATTACTGGGAACCGGGGAGCTGTTTTTT.

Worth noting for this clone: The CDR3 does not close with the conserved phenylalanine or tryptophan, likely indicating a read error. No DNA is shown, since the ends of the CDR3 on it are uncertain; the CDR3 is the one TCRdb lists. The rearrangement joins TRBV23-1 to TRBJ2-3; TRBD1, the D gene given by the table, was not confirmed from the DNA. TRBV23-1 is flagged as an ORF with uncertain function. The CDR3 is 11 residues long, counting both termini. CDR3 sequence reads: CASSHLQGKSD.

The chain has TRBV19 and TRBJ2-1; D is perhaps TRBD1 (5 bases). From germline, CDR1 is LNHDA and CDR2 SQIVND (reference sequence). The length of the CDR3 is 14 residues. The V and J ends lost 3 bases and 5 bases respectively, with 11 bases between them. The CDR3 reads CASSIRVSDNEQFF. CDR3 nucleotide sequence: TGTGCCAGTAGTATCAGGGTATCAGACAATGAGCAGTTCTTC.

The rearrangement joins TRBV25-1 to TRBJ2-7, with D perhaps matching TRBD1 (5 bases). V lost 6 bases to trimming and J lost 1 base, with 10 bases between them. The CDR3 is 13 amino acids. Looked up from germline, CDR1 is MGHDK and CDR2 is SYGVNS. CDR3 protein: CASRNQGSYEQYF. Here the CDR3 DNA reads TGTGCCAGCAGAAATCAGGGTTCCTACGAGCAGTACTTC.

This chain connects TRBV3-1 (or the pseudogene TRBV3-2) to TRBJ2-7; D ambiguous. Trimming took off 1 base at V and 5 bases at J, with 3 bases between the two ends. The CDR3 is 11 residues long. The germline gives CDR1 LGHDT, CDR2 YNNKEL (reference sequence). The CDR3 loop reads CASSQGHEQYF. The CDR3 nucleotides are TGTGCCAGCAGCCAAGGTCACGAGCAGTACTTC.

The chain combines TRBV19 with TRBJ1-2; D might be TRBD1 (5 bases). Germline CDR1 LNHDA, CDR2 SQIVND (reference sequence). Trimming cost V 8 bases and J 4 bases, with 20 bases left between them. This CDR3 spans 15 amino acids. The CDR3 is CASEGADAGTYGYTF. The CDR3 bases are TGTGCCAGTGAGGGAGCAGACGCTGGGACCTATGGCTACACCTTC.

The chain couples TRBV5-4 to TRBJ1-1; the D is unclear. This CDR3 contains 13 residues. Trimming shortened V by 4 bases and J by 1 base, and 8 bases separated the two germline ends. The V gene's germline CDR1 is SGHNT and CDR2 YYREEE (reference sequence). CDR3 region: CASSQPGNTEAFF. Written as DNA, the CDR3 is TGTGCCAGCAGCCAGCCAGGGAACACTGAAGCTTTCTTT.

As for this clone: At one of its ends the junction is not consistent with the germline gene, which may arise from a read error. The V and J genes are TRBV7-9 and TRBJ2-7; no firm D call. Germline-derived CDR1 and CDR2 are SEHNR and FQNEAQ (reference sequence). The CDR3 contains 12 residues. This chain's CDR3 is CASSLLSGPRLF. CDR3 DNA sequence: TGTGCCAGCAGCTTATTGTCCGGCCCCAGGCTCTTC.

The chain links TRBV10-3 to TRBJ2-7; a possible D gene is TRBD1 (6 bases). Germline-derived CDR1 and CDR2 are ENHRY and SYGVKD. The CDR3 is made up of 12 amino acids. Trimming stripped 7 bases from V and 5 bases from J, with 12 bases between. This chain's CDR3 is CAIKDKGDEQYF. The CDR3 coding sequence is TGTGCCATCAAGGATAAGGGGGACGAGCAGTACTTC.

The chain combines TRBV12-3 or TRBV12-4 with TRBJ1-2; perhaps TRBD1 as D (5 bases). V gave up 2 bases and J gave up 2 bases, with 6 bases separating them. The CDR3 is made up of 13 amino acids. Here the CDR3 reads CASSLSGNYGYTF. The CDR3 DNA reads TGTGCCAGCAGTTTATCAGGGAACTATGGCTACACCTTC.

The CDR3 coding sequence is TGTGCCAGCAGCTTAGAAGAGTTTCGGAGGATACAGGGAGATGAGCAGTTCTTC. This translates into CASSLEEFRRIQGDEQFF. The chain links TRBV7-9 to TRBJ2-1, with a weak D call TRBD1 (6 bases). The CDR3 covers 18 residues. Between the trimmed V and J ends, which lost 1 base and 8 bases, there was a span of 24 bases. Germline values: CDR1 SEHNR, CDR2 FQNEAQ (reference sequence).